Each of the 4 T cell receptor beta chains below was sequenced from the same sample in a study of blood T cell repertoires in COVID-19. The assay was immunoSEQ multiplex PCR, and TCRdb's table has in-frame clones only and misses some. This table holds approximately 240,000 clones, roughly 82% found once. Sequenced input: peripheral blood. All receptors come from a woman between 35 and 50 years old who had recovered from COVID-19.

This sequence joins TRBV11-3 and TRBJ2-5; D is possibly TRBD2 (5 bases). Trimming stripped 5 bases from V and 0 bases from J, with 13 bases between. From germline, CDR1 is SGHNT and CDR2 YENEEA. The CDR3 covers 15 residues. The CDR3 sequence: CASSANGLYQETQYF. The DNA for the CDR3 is TGTGCCAGCAGCGCCAATGGACTCTACCAAGAGACCCAGTACTTC. The variable domain in full, with the rest retrieved from reference TRBV11-3 and TRBJ2-5, is EAGVVQSPRYKIIEKKQPVAFWCNPISGHNTLYWYLQNLGQGPELLIRYENEEAVDDSQLPKDRFSAERLKGVDSTLKIQPAELGDSAVYLCASSANGLYQETQYFGPGTRLLVL.

CDR3 DNA: TGTGCCATCAGTGCTACAGGGGGTGGAACTAATGAAAAACTGTTTTTT. Translating gives CAISATGGGTNEKLFF. This chain links TRBV10-3 with TRBJ1-4; TRBD1 agrees at 8 bases. From germline, CDR1 is ENHRY and CDR2 SYGVKD. V was pared by 4 bases and J by 1 base, with 5 bases of the junction left unmatched. The CDR3 sequence is 16 residues long.

This clone is a singleton in its sample. The J gene is TRBJ1-2, the V gene TRBV9, with a possible D match to TRBD1 (6 bases). Germline V lookup: CDR1 SGDLS, CDR2 YYNGEE. This CDR3 is 15 amino acids long. With 0 bases removed from V and 2 bases from J, the gap between germline ends came to 11 bases. CDR3 region: CASSVVQGLNYGYTF. The CDR3 DNA reads TGTGCCAGCAGCGTAGTCCAGGGGTTGAACTATGGCTACACCTTC.

V usage is TRBV9 and J usage is TRBJ1-4, with D perhaps TRBD1 (5 bases). The length of the CDR3 is 16 residues. Germline V gives CDR1 SGDLS, CDR2 YYNGEE. The V gene lost 3 bases and the J gene lost 6 bases, with 18 bases spanning the gap. DNA of the CDR3: TGTGCCAGCAGCGAGGGGTCGGGCAGGTTAGATGAAAAACTGTTTTTT. Protein sequence: CASSEGSGRLDEKLFF.